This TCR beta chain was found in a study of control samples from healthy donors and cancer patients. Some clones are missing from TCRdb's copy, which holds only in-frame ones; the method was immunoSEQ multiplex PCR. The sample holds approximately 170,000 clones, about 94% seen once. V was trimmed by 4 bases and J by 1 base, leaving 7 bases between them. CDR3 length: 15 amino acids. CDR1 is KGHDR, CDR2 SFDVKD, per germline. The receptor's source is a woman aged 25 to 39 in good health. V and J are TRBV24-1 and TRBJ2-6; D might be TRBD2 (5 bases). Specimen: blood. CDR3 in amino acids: CATSDGGSGANVLTF. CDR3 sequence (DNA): TGTGCCACCAGTGACGGAGGATCTGGGGCCAACGTCCTGACTTTC.